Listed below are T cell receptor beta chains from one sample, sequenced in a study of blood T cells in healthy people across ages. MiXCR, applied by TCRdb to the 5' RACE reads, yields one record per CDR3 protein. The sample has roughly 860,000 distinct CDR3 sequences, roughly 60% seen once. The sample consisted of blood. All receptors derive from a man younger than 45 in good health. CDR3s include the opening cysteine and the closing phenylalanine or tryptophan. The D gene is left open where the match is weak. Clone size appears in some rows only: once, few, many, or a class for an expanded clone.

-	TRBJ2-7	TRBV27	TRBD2	CASSSRLAGGFEQYF	TGTGCCAGCAGTTCCCGACTAGCGGGGGGGTTCGAGCAGTACTTC
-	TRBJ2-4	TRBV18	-	CASSPVVGRIAKNIQYF	TGTGCCAGCTCACCGGTGGTGGGGCGAATAGCCAAAAACATTCAGTACTTC
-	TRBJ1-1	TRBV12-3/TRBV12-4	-	CASSLAKGISTEAFF	TGTGCCAGCAGTTTAGCAAAGGGAATTAGTACTGAAGCTTTCTTT
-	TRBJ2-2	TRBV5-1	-	CASTWTSSTGELFF	TGCGCCAGCACGTGGACATCAAGCACCGGGGAGCTGTTTTTT
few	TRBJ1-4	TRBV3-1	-	CASSQALANEKLFF	TGTGCCAGCAGCCAGGCCTTGGCTAATGAAAAACTGTTTTTT
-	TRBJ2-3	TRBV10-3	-	CAISETRTTDTQYF	TGTGCCATCAGTGAGACCAGAACCACAGATACGCAGTATTTT
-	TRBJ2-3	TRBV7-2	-	CASSLGGRGTDTQYF	TGTGCTTCCAGTTTAGGGGGACGGGGCACAGATACGCAGTATTTT
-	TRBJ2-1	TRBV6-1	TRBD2	CASSELRGTYNEQFF	TGTGCCAGCAGTGAATTGCGGGGGACCTACAATGAGCAGTTCTTC
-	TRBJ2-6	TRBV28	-	CASKDSSGANVLTF	TGTGCCAGCAAAGACAGCTCTGGGGCCAACGTCCTGACTTTC
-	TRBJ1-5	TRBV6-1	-	CASSEQTGNQPQHF	TGTGCCAGCAGTGAACAGACCGGCAATCAGCCCCAGCATTTT
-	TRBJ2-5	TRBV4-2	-	CASSQGRGGPTETQYF	TGTGCCAGCAGCCAAGGGAGAGGGGGGCCGACGGAGACCCAGTACTTC
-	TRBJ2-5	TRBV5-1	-	CASSTGTGEETQYF	TGCGCCAGCAGTACCGGGACGGGTGAAGAGACCCAGTACTTC
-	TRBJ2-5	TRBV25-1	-	CASSEYGYTFQETQYF	TGTGCCAGCAGTGAATATGGTTACACATTTCAAGAGACCCAGTACTTC
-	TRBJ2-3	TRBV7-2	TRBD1	CASGQGKTDTQYF	TGTGCCAGCGGACAGGGGAAGACAGATACGCAGTATTTT
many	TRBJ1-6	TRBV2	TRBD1	CAGGQGNNSPLHF	TGTGCCGGGGGACAGGGGAATAATTCACCCCTCCACTTT
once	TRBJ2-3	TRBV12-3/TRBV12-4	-	CASSSGRTSTDTQYF	TGTGCCAGCAGCTCCGGCCGAACTAGCACAGATACGCAGTATTTT
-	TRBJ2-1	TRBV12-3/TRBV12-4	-	CASSLALGARFYNERFF	TGTGCCAGCAGTTTAGCGCTAGGGGCCCGGTTTTACAATGAGCGGTTCTTC
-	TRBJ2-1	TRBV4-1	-	CASSPQRDYEQFF	TGCGCCAGCAGCCCGCAAAGGGATTATGAGCAGTTCTTC
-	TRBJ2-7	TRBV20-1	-	CSARDLRAGVPYEQYF	TGCAGTGCTAGAGATCTCCGGGCGGGTGTCCCCTACGAGCAGTACTTC
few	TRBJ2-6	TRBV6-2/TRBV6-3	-	CASGSDSGANVLTF	TGTGCCAGCGGAAGCGACTCTGGGGCCAACGTCCTGACTTTC
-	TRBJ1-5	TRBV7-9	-	CASSSGLQGQPQHF	TGTGCCAGCAGCTCGGGACTCCAAGGGCAGCCCCAGCATTTT
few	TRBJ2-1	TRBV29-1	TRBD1	CSVADRGISYNEQFF	TGCAGCGTCGCCGACAGGGGGATCTCCTACAATGAGCAGTTCTTC
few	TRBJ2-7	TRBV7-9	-	CASSLEGRSSYEQYF	TGTGCCAGCAGCTTAGAGGGGAGGAGCTCCTACGAGCAGTACTTC
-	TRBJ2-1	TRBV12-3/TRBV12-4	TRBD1	CASSPQDRTLSSEQFF	TGTGCCAGCAGCCCTCAGGACAGGACCTTAAGTAGTGAGCAGTTCTTC
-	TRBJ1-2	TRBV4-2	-	CASSQDWDIHGYTF	TGTGCCAGCAGCCAAGATTGGGACATCCATGGCTACACCTTC
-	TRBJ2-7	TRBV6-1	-	CAGTYGDEQYF	TGTGCCGGGACTTATGGAGACGAGCAGTACTTC
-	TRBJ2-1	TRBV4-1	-	CASSQVSGGGNEQFF	TGCGCCAGCAGCCAAGTATCAGGGGGGGGTAATGAGCAGTTCTTC
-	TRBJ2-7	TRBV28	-	CASRETVTYEQYF	TGTGCCAGCCGTGAGACCGTTACCTACGAGCAGTACTTC
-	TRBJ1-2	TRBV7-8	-	CASSPPRGWGDYGYTF	TGTGCCAGCAGCCCCCCTAGGGGTTGGGGAGACTATGGCTACACCTTC
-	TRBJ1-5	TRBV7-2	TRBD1	CASSSPPTGGIVKPQHF	TGTGCCAGCAGCTCCCCCCCGACAGGGGGCATCGTGAAGCCCCAGCATTTT
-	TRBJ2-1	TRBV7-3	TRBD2	CASSLITGGNNEQFF	TGTGCCAGCAGCTTAATTACGGGGGGAAACAATGAGCAGTTCTTC
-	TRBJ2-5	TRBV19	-	CASSNQGPETQYF	TGTGCCAGTAGTAACCAGGGTCCGGAGACCCAGTACTTC
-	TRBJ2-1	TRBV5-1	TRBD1	CASSDDRVNNEQFF	TGCGCCAGCAGCGACGACAGGGTGAACAATGAGCAGTTCTTC
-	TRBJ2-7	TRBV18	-	CASSPTGFPYEQYF	TGTGCCAGCTCACCTACAGGGTTCCCCTACGAGCAGTACTTC
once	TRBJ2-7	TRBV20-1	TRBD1	CSAISGQGAYEQYF	TGCAGTGCTATTTCCGGGCAGGGGGCGTACGAGCAGTACTTC
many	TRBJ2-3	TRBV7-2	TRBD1	CASSLSGQGTDTQYF	TGTGCCAGCAGTCTCTCGGGACAGGGCACAGATACGCAGTATTTT
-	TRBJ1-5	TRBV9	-	CAPEERVCQPQHF	TGTGCCCCCGAGGAGCGAGTATGTCAGCCCCAGCATTTT
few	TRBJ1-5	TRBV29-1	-	CSVEDQVGQPQHF	TGCAGCGTTGAAGATCAGGTCGGGCAGCCCCAGCATTTT
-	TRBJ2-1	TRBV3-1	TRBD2	CASRGGGSHNEQFF	TGTGCCAGCAGGGGCGGGGGTTCCCACAATGAGCAGTTCTTC
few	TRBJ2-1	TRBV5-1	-	CASSLEGESYNEQFF	TGCGCCAGCAGCTTGGAGGGTGAGTCCTACAATGAGCAGTTCTTC
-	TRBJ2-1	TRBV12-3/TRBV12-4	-	CASGPGVSFVYNEQFF	TGTGCCAGCGGCCCAGGTGTTTCCTTCGTATACAATGAGCAGTTCTTC
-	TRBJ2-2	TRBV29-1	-	CSVEKEGHLTGELFF	TGCAGCGTGGAGAAAGAGGGACACTTGACCGGGGAGCTGTTTTTT
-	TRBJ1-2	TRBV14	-	CASSQGLISGPGGYTF	TGTGCCAGCAGCCAAGGTTTGATTTCCGGACCGGGCGGCTACACCTTC
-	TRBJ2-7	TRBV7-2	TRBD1	CASSYGQVGTYEQYF	TGTGCCAGCAGCTACGGACAGGTCGGTACCTACGAGCAGTACTTC
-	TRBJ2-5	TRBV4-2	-	CASSQEPISVETQYF	TGTGCCAGCAGCCAAGAACCCATTTCCGTAGAGACCCAGTACTTC
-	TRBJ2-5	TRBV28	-	CASSSPGLNNEQYF	TGTGCCAGCAGTTCCCCGGGACTTAATAATGAGCAGTACTTC
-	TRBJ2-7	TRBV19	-	CASSITREAYEQYF	TGTGCCAGTAGTATCACCAGGGAGGCCTACGAGCAGTACTTC
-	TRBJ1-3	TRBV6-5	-	CASSYEARGSFSGNTIYF	TGTGCCAGCAGTTATGAAGCCCGGGGGTCCTTCTCTGGAAACACCATATATTTT
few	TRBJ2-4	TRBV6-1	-	CASSVDRREQYF	TGTGCCAGCAGTGTAGACAGACGAGAGCAGTACTTC
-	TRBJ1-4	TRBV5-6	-	CASSLKGPGEKLFF	TGTGCCAGCAGCCTAAAGGGGCCAGGAGAAAAACTGTTTTTT
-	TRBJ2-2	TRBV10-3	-	CAIREKYTGELFF	TGTGCCATCAGGGAAAAGTACACCGGGGAGCTGTTTTTT
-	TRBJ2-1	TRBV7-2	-	CASSLAVSSVQYNEQFF	TGTGCCAGCAGCTTAGCGGTGTCGTCGGTTCAATACAATGAGCAGTTCTTC
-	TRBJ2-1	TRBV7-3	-	CASSAGQEQFF	TGTGCCAGCAGCGCGGGACAGGAGCAGTTCTTC
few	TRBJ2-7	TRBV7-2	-	CASSPRGWASEQYF	TGTGCCAGCAGCCCGAGGGGGTGGGCGTCCGAGCAGTACTTC
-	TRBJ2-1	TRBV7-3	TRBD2	CASSKRGENNEQFF	TGTGCCAGCAGCAAGCGGGGGGAAAACAATGAGCAGTTCTTC
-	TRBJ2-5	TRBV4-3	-	CASSQAPWDGRETQYF	TGCGCCAGCAGCCAAGCTCCCTGGGACGGAAGGGAGACCCAGTACTTC
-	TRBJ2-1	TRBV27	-	CASRKGGEQFF	TGTGCCAGCAGGAAGGGGGGTGAGCAGTTCTTC
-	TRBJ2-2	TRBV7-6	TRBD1	CASSLGQGLIGELFF	TGTGCCAGCAGCCTTGGACAGGGGTTAATCGGGGAGCTGTTTTTT
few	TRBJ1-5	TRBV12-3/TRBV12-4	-	CASRRWSQPQHF	TGTGCCAGCAGACGCTGGAGTCAGCCCCAGCATTTT
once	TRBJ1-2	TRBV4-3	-	CASSQANWTASYGYTF	TGCGCCAGCAGCCAAGCCAACTGGACGGCAAGCTATGGCTACACCTTC